This T cell receptor beta chain was sequenced in a study of T-cell reconstitution after alpha-beta-depleted transplantation in children. Study findings and constraints: One year after transplant, T-cell counts and diversity came mostly from newly produced T cells. Roughly two months post-transplant, alpha-beta T cells reportedly originated from several hundred graft clones that had expanded.

The CDR3 totals 16 residues. Germline CDR1 and CDR2: SGHTA and FQGNSA. With 1 base removed from V and 4 bases from J, the gap between germline ends came to 14 bases. Note on this clonotype: Its matching antigen is unknown.

The library targeted TCRbeta and was prepared with unique molecular identifiers. TCRdb called the PCR reads again in MiXCR, with one record for every CDR3 protein. The repertoire holds about 590,000 distinct CDR3 sequences, with approximately 12% as singletons. The genes are TRBV7-2 and TRBJ2-1; a possible D gene is TRBD2 (6 bases). The TCR was taken from a male patient aged 10-17 years who had a stem cell transplant for acute myeloid leukemia, so the T cells may come from the graft donor. The starting material was PBMCs, mostly from graft donor cells, obtained 360 days after TCRalphabeta/CD19-depleted stem cell transplant. The CDR3 nucleotides are TGTGCCAGCAGCTTAGTTTGGGTCGGGAGTTACAATGAGCAGTTCTTC. Protein product: CASSLVWVGSYNEQFF.